This paragraph reports one T cell receptor (beta chain). Its target is not known. The repertoire was sequenced with immunoSEQ multiplex PCR; TCRdb's copy has only in-frame clones and lacks some. The table shows 16,000 or so clones, with 85% occurring only once. This CDR3 region has 17 residues. With 5 bases removed from V and 2 bases from J, the gap between germline ends came to 20 bases. Germline CDR1 is PRHDT and CDR2 is FYEKMQ (reference sequence). The entry originates in a study of T cells after posttransplantation cyclophosphamide. Overall study results and limits: Donor CD8+ memory clones often dominated recipient blood repertoires at later times. Recipient CMV seropositivity and CMV reactivation strongly tracked TRB clonality.

Control samples came 1 year after myeloablative marrow transplants with methotrexate plus calcineurin inhibitor. This specimen was PBMCs, taken after allogeneic stem cell transplant with calcineurin inhibitor and methotrexate. This TCR was sampled from a female patient aged 18 to 30 who received an allogeneic stem cell transplant from an unrelated donor, was CMV-positive, and had acute and chronic GVHD. These T cells may partly come from the graft donor. This chain uses TRBV13 with TRBJ2-3, with D maybe TRBD2 (6 bases). CDR3 nucleotide sequence: TGTGCCAGCAGCCGAAAAGGGACTTTCGGAAACACAGATACGCAGTATTTT. Translated: CASSRKGTFGNTDTQYF.